This T cell receptor beta chain was captured in a study of blood T cell repertoires in COVID-19. Study-level background: Material from acute and convalescent COVID-19 was sourced from the United States, Italy and Spain. The analysed material was cDNA or gDNA that came from T cells, B-cell-depleted T cells, or PBMCs.

Source study methods: For nucleated cells, counts were estimated from reference gene primer amplification. Profiling relied on immunoSEQ multiplex PCR, and the TCRdb table lists in-frame clones only, not all of them. The V and J calls and clone size come from that table; D and trimming were worked out from the DNA. The table includes 78,000 or so clones, roughly 87% detected once. The sequence was obtained from a woman between 45 and 60 years old with acute or convalescent COVID-19. Sample: peripheral blood.

CDR3 in amino acids: CASSPPGHAGTGELFF. In DNA form, the CDR3 reads TGTGCCAGCTCACCACCGGGACACGCTGGGACCGGGGAGCTGTTTTTT. This chain links TRBV18 with TRBJ2-2, with a possible D match to TRBD1 (6 bases). Trimming took off 0 bases at V and 5 bases at J, with 13 bases between the two ends. The CDR3 totals 16 residues. CDR1 and CDR2 from the germline V gene are KGHSH and LQKENI. Looking up the rest from reference TRBV18 and TRBJ2-2 gives the full variable domain: NAGVMQNPRHLVRRRGQEARLRCSPMKGHSHVYWYRQLPEEGLKFMVYLQKENIIDESGMPKERFSAEFPKEGPSILRIQQVVRGDSAAYFCASSPPGHAGTGELFFGEGSRLTVL.